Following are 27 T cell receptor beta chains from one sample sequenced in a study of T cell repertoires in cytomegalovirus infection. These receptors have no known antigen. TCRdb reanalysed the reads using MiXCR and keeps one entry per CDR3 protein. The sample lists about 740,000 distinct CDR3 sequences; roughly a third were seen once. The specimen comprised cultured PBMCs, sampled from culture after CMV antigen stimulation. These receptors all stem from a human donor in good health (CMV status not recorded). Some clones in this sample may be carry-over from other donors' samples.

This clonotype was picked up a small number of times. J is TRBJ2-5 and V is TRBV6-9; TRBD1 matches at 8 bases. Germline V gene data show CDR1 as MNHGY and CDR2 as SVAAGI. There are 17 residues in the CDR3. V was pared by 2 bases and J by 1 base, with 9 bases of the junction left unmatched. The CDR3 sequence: CASSYVKDGQGQETQYF. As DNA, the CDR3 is TGTGCCAGCAGTTATGTAAAGGACGGACAGGGCCAAGAGACCCAGTACTTC.

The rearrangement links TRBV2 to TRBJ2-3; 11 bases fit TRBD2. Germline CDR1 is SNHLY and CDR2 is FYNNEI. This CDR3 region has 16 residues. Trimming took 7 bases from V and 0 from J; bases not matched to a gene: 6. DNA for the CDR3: TGTGCCAGCATGGGACTAGCGGCTCAGAGCACAGATACGCAGTATTTT. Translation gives CASMGLAAQSTDTQYF.

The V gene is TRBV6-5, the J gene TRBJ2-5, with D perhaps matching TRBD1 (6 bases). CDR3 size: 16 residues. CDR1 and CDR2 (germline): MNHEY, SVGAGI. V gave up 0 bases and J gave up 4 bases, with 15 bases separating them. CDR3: CASSYSDRSRGETQYF. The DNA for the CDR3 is TGTGCCAGCAGTTACTCTGACAGGTCTCGGGGAGAGACCCAGTACTTC.

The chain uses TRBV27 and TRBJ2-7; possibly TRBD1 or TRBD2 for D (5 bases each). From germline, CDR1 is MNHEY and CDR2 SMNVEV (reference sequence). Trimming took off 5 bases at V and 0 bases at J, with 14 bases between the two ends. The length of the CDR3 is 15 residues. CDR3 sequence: CASSRGGSFSYEQYF. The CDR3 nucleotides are TGTGCCAGCAGTCGGGGCGGCAGCTTCTCCTACGAGCAGTACTTC.

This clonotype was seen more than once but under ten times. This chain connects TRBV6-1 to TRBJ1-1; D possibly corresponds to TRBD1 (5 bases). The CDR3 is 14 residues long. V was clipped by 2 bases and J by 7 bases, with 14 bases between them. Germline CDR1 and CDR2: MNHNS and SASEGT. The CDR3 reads CASSELVWGGEAFF. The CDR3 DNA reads TGTGCCAGCAGTGAACTGGTATGGGGCGGTGAAGCTTTCTTT.

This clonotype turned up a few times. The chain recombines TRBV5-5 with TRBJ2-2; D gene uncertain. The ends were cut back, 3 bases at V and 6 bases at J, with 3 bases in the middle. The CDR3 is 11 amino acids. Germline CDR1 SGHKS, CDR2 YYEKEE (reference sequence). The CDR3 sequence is CASSWAGELFF. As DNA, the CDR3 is TGTGCCAGCAGCTGGGCCGGGGAGCTGTTTTTT. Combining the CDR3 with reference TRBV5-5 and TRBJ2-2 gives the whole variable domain DAGVTQSPTHLIKTRGQQVTLRCSPISGHKSVSWYQQVLGQGPQFIFQYYEKEERGRGNFPDRFSARQFPNYSSELNVNALLLGDSALYLCASSWAGELFFGEGSRLTVL.

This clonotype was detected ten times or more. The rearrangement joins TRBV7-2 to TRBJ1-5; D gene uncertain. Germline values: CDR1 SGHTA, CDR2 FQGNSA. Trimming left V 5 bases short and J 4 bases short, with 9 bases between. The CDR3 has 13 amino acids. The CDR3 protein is CASSLRFNQPQHF. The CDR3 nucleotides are TGTGCCAGCAGCCTCAGATTTAATCAGCCCCAGCATTTT.

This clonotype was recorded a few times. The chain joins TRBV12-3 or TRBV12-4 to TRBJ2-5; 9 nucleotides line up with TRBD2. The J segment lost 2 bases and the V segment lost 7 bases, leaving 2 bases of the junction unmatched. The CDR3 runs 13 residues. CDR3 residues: CASTTSGQETQYF. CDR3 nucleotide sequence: TGTGCCAGCACGACTAGCGGACAAGAGACCCAGTACTTC.

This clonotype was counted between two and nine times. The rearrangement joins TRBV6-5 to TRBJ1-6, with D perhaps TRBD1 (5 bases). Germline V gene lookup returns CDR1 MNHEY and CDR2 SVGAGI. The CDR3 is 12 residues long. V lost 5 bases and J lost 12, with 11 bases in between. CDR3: CASSPGSEPLHF. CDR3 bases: TGTGCCAGCAGTCCAGGGTCGGAACCCCTCCACTTT.

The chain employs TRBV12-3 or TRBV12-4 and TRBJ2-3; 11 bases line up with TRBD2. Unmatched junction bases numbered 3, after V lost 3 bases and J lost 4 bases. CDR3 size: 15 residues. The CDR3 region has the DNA TGTGCCAGCAGTTTTACTAGCGGGGGAGCAGATACGCAGTATTTT. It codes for CASSFTSGGADTQYF.

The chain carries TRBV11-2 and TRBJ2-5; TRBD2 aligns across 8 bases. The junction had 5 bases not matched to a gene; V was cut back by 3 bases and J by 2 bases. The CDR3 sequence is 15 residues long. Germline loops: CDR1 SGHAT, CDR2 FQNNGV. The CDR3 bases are TGTGCCAGCAGCTTCACCGGGACTAGACAAGAGACCCAGTACTTC. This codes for CASSFTGTRQETQYF.

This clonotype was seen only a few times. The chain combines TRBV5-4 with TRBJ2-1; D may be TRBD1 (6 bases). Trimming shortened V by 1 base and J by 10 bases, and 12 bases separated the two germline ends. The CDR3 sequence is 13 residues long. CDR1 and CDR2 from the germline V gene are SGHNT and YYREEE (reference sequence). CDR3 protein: CASSLQGSGEQFF. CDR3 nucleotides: TGTGCCAGCAGCTTGCAGGGGTCGGGGGAGCAGTTCTTC.

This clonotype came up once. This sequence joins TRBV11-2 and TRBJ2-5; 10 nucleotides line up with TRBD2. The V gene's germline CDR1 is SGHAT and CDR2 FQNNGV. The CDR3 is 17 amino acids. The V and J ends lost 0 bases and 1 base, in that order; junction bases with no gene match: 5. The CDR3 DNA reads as TGTGCCAGCAGCTTAGATCGGGCTAGCGGGGGCCAAGAGACCCAGTACTTC. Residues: CASSLDRASGGQETQYF. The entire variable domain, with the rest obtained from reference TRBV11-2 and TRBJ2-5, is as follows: EAGVAQSPRYKIIEKRQSVAFWCNPISGHATLYWYQQILGQGPKLLIQFQNNGVVDDSQLPKDRFSAERLKGVDSTLKIQPAKLEDSAVYLCASSLDRASGGQETQYFGPGTRLLVL.

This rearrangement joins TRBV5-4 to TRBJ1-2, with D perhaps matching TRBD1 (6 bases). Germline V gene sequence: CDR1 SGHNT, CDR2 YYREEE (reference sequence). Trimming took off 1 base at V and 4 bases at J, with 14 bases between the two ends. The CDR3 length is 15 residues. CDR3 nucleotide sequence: TGTGCCAGCAGCTTGCCTACTGCAGGGGCCTATGGCTACACCTTC. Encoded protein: CASSLPTAGAYGYTF. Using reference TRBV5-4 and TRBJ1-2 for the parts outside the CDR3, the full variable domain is ETGVTQSPTHLIKTRGQQVTLRCSSQSGHNTVSWYQQALGQGPQFIFQYYREEENGRGNFPPRFSGLQFPNYSSELNVNALELDDSALYLCASSLPTAGAYGYTFGSGTRLTVV.

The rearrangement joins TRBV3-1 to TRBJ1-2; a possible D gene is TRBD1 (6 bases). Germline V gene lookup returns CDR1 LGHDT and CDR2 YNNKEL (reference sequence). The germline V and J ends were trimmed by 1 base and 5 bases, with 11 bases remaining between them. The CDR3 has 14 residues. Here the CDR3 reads CASSQAPTGYGYTF. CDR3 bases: TGTGCCAGCAGCCAAGCCCCGACAGGATATGGCTACACCTTC.

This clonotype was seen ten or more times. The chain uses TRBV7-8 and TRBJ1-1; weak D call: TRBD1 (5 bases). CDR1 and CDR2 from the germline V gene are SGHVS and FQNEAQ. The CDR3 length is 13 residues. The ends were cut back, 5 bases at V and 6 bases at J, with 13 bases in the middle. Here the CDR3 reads CASSRLGEPEAFF. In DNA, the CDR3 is TGTGCCAGCAGCCGACTAGGGGAACCTGAAGCTTTCTTT.

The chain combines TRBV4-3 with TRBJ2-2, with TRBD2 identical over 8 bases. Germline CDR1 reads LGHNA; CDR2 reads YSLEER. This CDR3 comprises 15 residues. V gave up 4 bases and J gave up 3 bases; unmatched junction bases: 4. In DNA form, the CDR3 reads TGCGCCAGCAGCCCCCGGACTAGCTACACCGGGGAGCTGTTTTTT. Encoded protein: CASSPRTSYTGELFF.

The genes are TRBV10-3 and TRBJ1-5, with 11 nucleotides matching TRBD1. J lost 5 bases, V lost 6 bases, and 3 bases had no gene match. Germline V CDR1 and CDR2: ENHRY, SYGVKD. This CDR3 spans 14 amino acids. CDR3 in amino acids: CAISRTGGDQPQHF. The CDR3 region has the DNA TGTGCCATCAGCCGGACAGGGGGCGATCAGCCCCAGCATTTT.

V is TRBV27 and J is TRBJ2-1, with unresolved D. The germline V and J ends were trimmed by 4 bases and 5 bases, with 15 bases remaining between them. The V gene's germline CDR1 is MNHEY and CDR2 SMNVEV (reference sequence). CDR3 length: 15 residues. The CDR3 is CASSSPRTANNEQFF. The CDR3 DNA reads TGTGCCAGCAGTTCGCCTCGGACGGCCAACAATGAGCAGTTCTTC.

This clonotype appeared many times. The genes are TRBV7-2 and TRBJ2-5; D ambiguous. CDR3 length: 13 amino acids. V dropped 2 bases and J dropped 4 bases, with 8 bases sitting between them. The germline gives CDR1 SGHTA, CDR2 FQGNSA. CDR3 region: CASSLLLGETQYF. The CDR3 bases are TGTGCCAGCAGCTTACTCCTCGGAGAGACCCAGTACTTC.

The CDR3 nucleotides are TGTGCCAGCAGCTTTTTCGACGGCAATCAGCCCCAGCATTTT. Translation: CASSFFDGNQPQHF. J is TRBJ1-5 and V is TRBV7-2; D is unresolved. The CDR3 loop spans 14 amino acids. Per germline, CDR1 SGHTA and CDR2 FQGNSA. Trimming removed 3 bases from V and 2 bases from J, with 8 bases in between.

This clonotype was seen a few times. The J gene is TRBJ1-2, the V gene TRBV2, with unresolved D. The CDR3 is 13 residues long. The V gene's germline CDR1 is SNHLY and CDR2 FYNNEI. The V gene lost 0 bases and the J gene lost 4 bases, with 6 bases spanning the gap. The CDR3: CASSEAPSYGYTF. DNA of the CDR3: TGTGCCAGCAGTGAAGCGCCGAGCTATGGCTACACCTTC.

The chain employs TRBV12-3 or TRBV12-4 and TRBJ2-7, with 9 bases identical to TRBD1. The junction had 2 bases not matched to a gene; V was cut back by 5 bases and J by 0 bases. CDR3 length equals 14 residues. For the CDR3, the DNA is TGTGCCAGCAGTCGACAGGGGGTCTCCTACGAGCAGTACTTC. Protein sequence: CASSRQGVSYEQYF.

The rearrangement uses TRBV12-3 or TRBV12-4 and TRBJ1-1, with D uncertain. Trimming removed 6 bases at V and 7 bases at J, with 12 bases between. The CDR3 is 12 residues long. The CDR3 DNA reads TGTGCCAGCAGCCCCGACGGCCATGAAGCTTTCTTT. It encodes CASSPDGHEAFF.

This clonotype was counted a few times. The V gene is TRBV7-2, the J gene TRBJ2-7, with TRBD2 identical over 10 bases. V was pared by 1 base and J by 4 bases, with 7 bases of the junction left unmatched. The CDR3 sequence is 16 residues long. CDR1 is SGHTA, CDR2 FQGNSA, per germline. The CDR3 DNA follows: TGTGCCAGCAGCTTAGATGGGCTAGCGGGGGTTTACGAGCAGTACTTC. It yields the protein CASSLDGLAGVYEQYF.

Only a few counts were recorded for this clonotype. CDR3 coding DNA: TGTGCCAGCAGTTTGTTTGACAGGGTGGAAGGCTACACCTTC. Protein product: CASSLFDRVEGYTF. V is TRBV28 and J is TRBJ1-2; 7 nucleotides agree with TRBD1. The V gene end was trimmed by 3 bases and the J gene end by 8 bases; junction bases not matched to a gene: 9. The CDR3 contains 14 residues. Germline CDR1 and CDR2: MDHEN and SYDVKM.

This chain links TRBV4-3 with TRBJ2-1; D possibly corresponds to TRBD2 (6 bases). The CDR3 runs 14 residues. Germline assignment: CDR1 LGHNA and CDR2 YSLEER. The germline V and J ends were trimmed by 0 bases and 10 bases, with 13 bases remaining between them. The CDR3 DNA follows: TGCGCCAGCAGCCAAGATGCGGGGACTTGGGAGCAGTTCTTC. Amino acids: CASSQDAGTWEQFF.